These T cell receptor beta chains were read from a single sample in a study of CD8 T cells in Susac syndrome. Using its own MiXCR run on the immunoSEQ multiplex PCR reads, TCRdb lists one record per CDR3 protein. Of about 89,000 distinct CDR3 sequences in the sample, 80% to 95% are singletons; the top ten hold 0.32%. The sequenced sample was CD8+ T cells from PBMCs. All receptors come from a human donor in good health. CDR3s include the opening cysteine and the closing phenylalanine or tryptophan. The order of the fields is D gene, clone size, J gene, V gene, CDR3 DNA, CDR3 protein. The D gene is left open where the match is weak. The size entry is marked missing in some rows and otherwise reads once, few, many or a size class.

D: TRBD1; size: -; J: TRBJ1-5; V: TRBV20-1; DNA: TGCAGTGCTAGGAAGAGAGGACAGGGGTTTGATCAGCCCCAGCATTTT; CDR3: CSARKRGQGFDQPQHF
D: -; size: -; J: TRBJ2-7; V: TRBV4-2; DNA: TGTGCCAGCAGCCCGGGGATGGGGGACGAGCAGTACTTC; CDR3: CASSPGMGDEQYF
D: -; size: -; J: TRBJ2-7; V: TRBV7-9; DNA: TGTGCCAGCAGGGAGGTCCCCCGGGGGAGCTCCTACGAGCAGTACTTC; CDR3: CASREVPRGSSYEQYF
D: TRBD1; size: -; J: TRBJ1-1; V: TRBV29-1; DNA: TGCAGTACAGGGGGGTGGAACACTGAAGCTTTCTTT; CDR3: CSTGGWNTEAFF
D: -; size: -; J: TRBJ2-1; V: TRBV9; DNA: TGTGCCAGCAGCGACGGAGGGAGCTCCTACAATGAGCAGTTCTTC; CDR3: CASSDGGSSYNEQFF
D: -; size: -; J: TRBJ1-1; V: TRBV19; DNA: TGTGCCAGTAGTATAGTCGGCAGGGCGAACACTGAAGCTTTCTTT; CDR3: CASSIVGRANTEAFF
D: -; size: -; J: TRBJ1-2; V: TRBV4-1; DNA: TGCGCCAGCAGCCAAGATCCTAGGGAGAGCGGTGGCTACACCTTC; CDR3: CASSQDPRESGGYTF
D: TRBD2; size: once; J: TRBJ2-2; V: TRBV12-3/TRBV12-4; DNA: TGTGCCAGCAGTCGACTAGCGGGGGGGCAGGACACCGGGGAGCTGTTTTTT; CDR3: CASSRLAGGQDTGELFF
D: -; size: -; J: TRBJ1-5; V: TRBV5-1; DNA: TGCGCCAGCAGCTTGGGATGGGACCAGCCCCAGCATTTT; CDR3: CASSLGWDQPQHF
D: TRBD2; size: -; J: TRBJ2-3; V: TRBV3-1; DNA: TGTGCCAGCAGCCAAGATTTTGTGGGGGGGACAGATACGCAGTATTTT; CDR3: CASSQDFVGGTDTQYF
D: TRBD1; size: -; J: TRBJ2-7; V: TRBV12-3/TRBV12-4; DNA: TGTGCCAGCAGCGGAGGGGACAGGTTCTACGAGCAGTACTTC; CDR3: CASSGGDRFYEQYF
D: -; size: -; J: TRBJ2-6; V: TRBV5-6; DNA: TGTGCCAGCAGCTTGGGGGGACTCTCTCACGTCCTGACTTTC; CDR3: CASSLGGLSHVLTF
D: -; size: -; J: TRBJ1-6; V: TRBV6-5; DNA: TGTGCCAGCAGTTACGCGGGGGAGGGCAATTCACCCCTCCACTTT; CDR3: CASSYAGEGNSPLHF
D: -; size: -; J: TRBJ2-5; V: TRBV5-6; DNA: TGTGCCAGCAGCTTTTCAGGGCTGGAGACCCAGTACTTC; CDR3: CASSFSGLETQYF
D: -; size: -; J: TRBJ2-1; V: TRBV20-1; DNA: TGCAGTGCTAGAGACCCCGACTACAATGAGCAGTTCTTC; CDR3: CSARDPDYNEQFF
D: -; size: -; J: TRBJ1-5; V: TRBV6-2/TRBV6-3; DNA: TGTGCCAGCGGGATATCTCAGCCCCAGCATTTT; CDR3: CASGISQPQHF
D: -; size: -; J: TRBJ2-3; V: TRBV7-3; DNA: TGTGCCAGCAGCTCCTCCCCCTTATACGCAGATACGCAGTATTTT; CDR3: CASSSSPLYADTQYF
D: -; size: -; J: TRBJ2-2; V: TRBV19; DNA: TGTGCCAGTAGTATAGATCTGGAAGTCTCGAACACCGGGGAGCTGTTTTTT; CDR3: CASSIDLEVSNTGELFF
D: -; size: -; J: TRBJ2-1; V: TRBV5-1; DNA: TGCGCCAGCAGCTTGGACCTCGGGACCAGCCTCAATGAGCAGTTCTTC; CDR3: CASSLDLGTSLNEQFF
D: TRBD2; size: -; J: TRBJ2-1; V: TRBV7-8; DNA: TGTGCCAGCAGCTTAGGGGGTAGCGGGGGTTACAATGAGCAGTTCTTC; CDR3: CASSLGGSGGYNEQFF
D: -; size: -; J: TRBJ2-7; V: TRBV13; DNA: TGTGCCAGCACCTCCGGGGGCCCCTACGAGCAGTACTTC; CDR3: CASTSGGPYEQYF
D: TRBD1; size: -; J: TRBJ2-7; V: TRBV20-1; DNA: TGCAGTGCTAGAGTACCACAGGGGTTCGAGCAGTACTTC; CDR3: CSARVPQGFEQYF
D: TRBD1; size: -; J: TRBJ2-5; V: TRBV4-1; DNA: TGCGCCAGCAGGGGACAGCAAGAGACCCAGTACTTC; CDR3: CASRGQQETQYF
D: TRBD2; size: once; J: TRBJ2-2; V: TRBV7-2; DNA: TGTGCCAGCAGCTACCTAGCCGGGAGGACCGGGGAGCTGTTTTTT; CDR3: CASSYLAGRTGELFF
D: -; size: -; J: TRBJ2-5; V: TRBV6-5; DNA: TGTGCCAGCAGTTACGTTGGAGAGACCCAGTACTTC; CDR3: CASSYVGETQYF
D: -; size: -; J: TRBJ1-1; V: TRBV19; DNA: TGTGCCAGTAGATGGGGGAACACTGAAGCTTTCTTT; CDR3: CASRWGNTEAFF
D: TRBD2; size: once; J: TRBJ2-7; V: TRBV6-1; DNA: TGTGCCACGAGGACTAGCGGGGGATACGAGCAGTACTTC; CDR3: CATRTSGGYEQYF
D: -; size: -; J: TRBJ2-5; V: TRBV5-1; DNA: TGCGCCAGCACCACGGGGGGCCGTCAAGAGACCCAGTACTTC; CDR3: CASTTGGRQETQYF
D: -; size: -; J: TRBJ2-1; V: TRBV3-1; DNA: TGTGCCAGCGAGGGGGATGAGCAGTTCTTC; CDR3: CASEGDEQFF
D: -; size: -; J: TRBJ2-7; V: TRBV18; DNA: TGTGCCAGCTCTGGAGGGGGGGCCTACGAGCAGTACTTC; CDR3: CASSGGGAYEQYF
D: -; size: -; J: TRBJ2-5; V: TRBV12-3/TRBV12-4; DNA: TGTGCCAGCAGTTTGATTGAGGGTGGGGGAAGGACCCAGTACTTC; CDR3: CASSLIEGGGRTQYF
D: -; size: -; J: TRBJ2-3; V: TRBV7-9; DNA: TGTGCCAGCGCGCCTCCAGAGAGCACAGATACGCAGTATTTT; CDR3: CASAPPESTDTQYF
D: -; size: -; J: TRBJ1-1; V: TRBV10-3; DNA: TGTGCCATCGGAGAACGGGACCGAACCACTGAAGCTTTCTTT; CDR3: CAIGERDRTTEAFF
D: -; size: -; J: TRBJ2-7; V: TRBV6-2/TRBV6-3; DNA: TGTGCCAGCAGTTACGGCGGAGGCGAGCAGTACTTC; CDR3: CASSYGGGEQYF
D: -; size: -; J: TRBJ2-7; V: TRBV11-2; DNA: TGTGCCAGCAGCTTAGATGGGGACTACGAGCAGTACTTC; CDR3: CASSLDGDYEQYF
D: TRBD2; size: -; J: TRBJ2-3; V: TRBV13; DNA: TGTGCCAGCACCAAGCGGGGGGGGGCAGATACGCAGTATTTT; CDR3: CASTKRGGADTQYF
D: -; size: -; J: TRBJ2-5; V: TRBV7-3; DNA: TGTGCCAGCAGCTTAACGGGTAGCAGCCAAGAGACCCAGTACTTC; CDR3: CASSLTGSSQETQYF
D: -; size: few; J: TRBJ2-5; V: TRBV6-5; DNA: TGTGCCAGCAGTTACTCGACGGGCGCCGAAGAGACCCAGTACTTC; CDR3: CASSYSTGAEETQYF
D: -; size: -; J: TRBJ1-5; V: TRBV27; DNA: TGTGCCAGCAGTGCGACAGGATCTATTGGGGGTCAGCCCCAGCATTTT; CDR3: CASSATGSIGGQPQHF
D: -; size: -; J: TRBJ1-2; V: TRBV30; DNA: TGTGCCTGGAACGAGGGAGGAGGCTACACCTTC; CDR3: CAWNEGGGYTF
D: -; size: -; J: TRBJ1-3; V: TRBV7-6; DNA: TGTGCCAGCAGCTCGAAGACTGGAAACACCATATATTTT; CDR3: CASSSKTGNTIYF
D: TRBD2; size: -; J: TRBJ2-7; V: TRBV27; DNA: TGTGCCAGCAGTCCAGAGGAGCGGGGTTACTACGAGCAGTACTTC; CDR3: CASSPEERGYYEQYF
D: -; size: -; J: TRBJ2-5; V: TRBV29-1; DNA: TGCAGCGTTGAATTTTTTCAAGAGACCCAGTACTTC; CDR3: CSVEFFQETQYF
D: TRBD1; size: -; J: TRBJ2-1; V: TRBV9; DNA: TGTGCCAGCAGCCGCTATGACAGGGTCGAGCAGTTCTTC; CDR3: CASSRYDRVEQFF
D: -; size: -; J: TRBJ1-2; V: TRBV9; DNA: TGTGCCAGCAGCGTAGTGGACGGATCGTATGGCTACACCTTC; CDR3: CASSVVDGSYGYTF
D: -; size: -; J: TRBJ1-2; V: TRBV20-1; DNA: TGCAGTGCTAGAGATGAGGCCGACGGGGTTAGGGGCTACACCTTC; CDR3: CSARDEADGVRGYTF
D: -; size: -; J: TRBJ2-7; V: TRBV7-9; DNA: TGTGCCAGCAGCAGGCAGGATCTATACGAGCAGTACTTC; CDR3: CASSRQDLYEQYF
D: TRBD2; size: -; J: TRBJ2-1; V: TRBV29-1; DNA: TGCAGCGTTGATGAGGGACTAGCGGGGGATTACAATGAGCAGTTCTTC; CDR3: CSVDEGLAGDYNEQFF
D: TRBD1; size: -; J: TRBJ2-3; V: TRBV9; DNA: TGTGCCAGCAGCGGACAGGGAAGCACAGATACGCAGTATTTT; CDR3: CASSGQGSTDTQYF
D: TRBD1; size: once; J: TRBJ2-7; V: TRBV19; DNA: TGTGCCACCCGACGGGACAGAAACTCCTACGAGCAGTACTTC; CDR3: CATRRDRNSYEQYF